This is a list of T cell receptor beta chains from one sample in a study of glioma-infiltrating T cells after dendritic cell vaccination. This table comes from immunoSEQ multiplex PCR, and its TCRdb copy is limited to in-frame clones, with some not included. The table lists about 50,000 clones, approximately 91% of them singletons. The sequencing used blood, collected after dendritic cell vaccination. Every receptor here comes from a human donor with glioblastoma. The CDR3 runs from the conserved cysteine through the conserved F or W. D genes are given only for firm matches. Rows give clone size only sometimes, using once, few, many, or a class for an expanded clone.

cdr3_nt: TGTGCCAGCAGCAAAGTCGGGACAGGCTATGGCTACACCTTC
cdr3_aa: CASSKVGTGYGYTF
d_call: .
clone_size: .
v_call: TRBV21-1
j_call: TRBJ1-2

cdr3_nt: TGTGCCAGCAGCTTCCCTTACGGGGTAGGGCCAGATACGCAGTATTTT
cdr3_aa: CASSFPYGVGPDTQYF
d_call: .
clone_size: few
v_call: TRBV7-9
j_call: TRBJ2-3

cdr3_nt: TGTGCCAGTCACTACACGGCACCGAACACTGAAGCTTTCTTT
cdr3_aa: CASHYTAPNTEAFF
d_call: .
clone_size: .
v_call: TRBV28
j_call: TRBJ1-1

cdr3_nt: TGTGCCACCGCGGTGATTGGCGGGCTAAACAATGAGCAGTTCTTC
cdr3_aa: CATAVIGGLNNEQFF
d_call: .
clone_size: few
v_call: TRBV10-3
j_call: TRBJ2-1

cdr3_nt: TGTGCCAGCAGCTCCGGGGGCCAAGAGACCCAGTACTTC
cdr3_aa: CASSSGGQETQYF
d_call: .
clone_size: .
v_call: TRBV7-6
j_call: TRBJ2-5

cdr3_nt: TGTGCCAGCAGTCCCAGTCAGTACGAGCAGTACTTC
cdr3_aa: CASSPSQYEQYF
d_call: .
clone_size: once
v_call: TRBV6-6
j_call: TRBJ2-7

cdr3_nt: TGTGCCAGTAGTATGGCGTGGGGGCGACTTTACAATGAGCAGTTCTTC
cdr3_aa: CASSMAWGRLYNEQFF
d_call: .
clone_size: few
v_call: TRBV19
j_call: TRBJ2-1

cdr3_nt: TGTGCCAGCAGCTATCAACCGGGGGTGGAAGGCGGCTACACCTTC
cdr3_aa: CASSYQPGVEGGYTF
d_call: .
clone_size: .
v_call: TRBV11-1
j_call: TRBJ1-2

cdr3_nt: TGTGCCAGTAGCTTTACAGGGGCCCGCGATCAGCCCCAGCATTTT
cdr3_aa: CASSFTGARDQPQHF
d_call: TRBD1
clone_size: .
v_call: TRBV19
j_call: TRBJ1-5

cdr3_nt: TGTGCCAGCAGCCGGACTAGCGGGAGGGTGAACACCGGGGAGCTGTTTTTT
cdr3_aa: CASSRTSGRVNTGELFF
d_call: TRBD2
clone_size: .
v_call: TRBV7-6
j_call: TRBJ2-2

cdr3_nt: TGTGCCAGCAGCTCCCGGGACAGGGAGAACGAGCAGTACTTC
cdr3_aa: CASSSRDRENEQYF
d_call: TRBD1
clone_size: .
v_call: TRBV11-3
j_call: TRBJ2-7

cdr3_nt: TGTGCCAGCAGCCCGACAGGATATCCCACGAGCTACACCTTC
cdr3_aa: CASSPTGYPTSYTF
d_call: .
clone_size: once
v_call: TRBV11-2
j_call: TRBJ1-2

cdr3_nt: TGTGCCAGCAGCATACGACAGGGGCAGGGAGGCTACACCTTC
cdr3_aa: CASSIRQGQGGYTF
d_call: TRBD1
clone_size: .
v_call: TRBV5-5
j_call: TRBJ1-2

cdr3_nt: TGTGCCAGCAGCGGGACAGGCAATGAAGCTTTCTTT
cdr3_aa: CASSGTGNEAFF
d_call: TRBD1
clone_size: few
v_call: TRBV2
j_call: TRBJ1-1

cdr3_nt: TGTGCCAGTAGTTCTCATCTTACCGGGACAGGGGGCACCACAGATACGCAGTATTTT
cdr3_aa: CASSSHLTGTGGTTDTQYF
d_call: TRBD1
clone_size: once
v_call: TRBV19
j_call: TRBJ2-3

cdr3_nt: TGTGCCATCAGTGCCGGGGACAGCTACGAGCAGTACTTC
cdr3_aa: CAISAGDSYEQYF
d_call: TRBD1
clone_size: .
v_call: TRBV10-3
j_call: TRBJ2-7

cdr3_nt: TGTGCCAGCAGCTTAGTGGCACCCCTAGCGGGAGAGGAGACCCAGTACTTC
cdr3_aa: CASSLVAPLAGEETQYF
d_call: TRBD2
clone_size: .
v_call: TRBV7-2
j_call: TRBJ2-5

cdr3_nt: TGTGCCAGCAGTTTACGGCGGACAGGGAAAAACCAAGAGACCCAGTACTTC
cdr3_aa: CASSLRRTGKNQETQYF
d_call: TRBD1
clone_size: .
v_call: TRBV28
j_call: TRBJ2-5

cdr3_nt: TGTGCCAGTAGTATTAATCCTGGAGGCAATGAGCAGTTCTTC
cdr3_aa: CASSINPGGNEQFF
d_call: .
clone_size: .
v_call: TRBV19
j_call: TRBJ2-1

cdr3_nt: TGCAGTGCCCCACGAGACACTGAAGCTTTCTTT
cdr3_aa: CSAPRDTEAFF
d_call: .
clone_size: .
v_call: TRBV20-1
j_call: TRBJ1-1

cdr3_nt: TGTGCCTGGAGTGTACTTGGCAGAGGGAATCAGCCCCAGCATTTT
cdr3_aa: CAWSVLGRGNQPQHF
d_call: .
clone_size: .
v_call: TRBV30
j_call: TRBJ1-5

cdr3_nt: TGTGCCAGCAGTGAAGGTTTGAGCTCCTACAATGAGCAGTTCTTC
cdr3_aa: CASSEGLSSYNEQFF
d_call: .
clone_size: .
v_call: TRBV25-1
j_call: TRBJ2-1

cdr3_nt: TGTGCCAGCAGTTTCCTAAGGGGGAATACGCAGTATTTT
cdr3_aa: CASSFLRGNTQYF
d_call: .
clone_size: .
v_call: TRBV6-6
j_call: TRBJ2-3

cdr3_nt: TGCAGCGTAGGGTTTTTAGGGGGCGGGGGGAAAGAAGCTTTCTTT
cdr3_aa: CSVGFLGGGGKEAFF
d_call: TRBD1
clone_size: .
v_call: TRBV29-1
j_call: TRBJ1-1

cdr3_nt: TGTGCCAGCAGTGTCCCTAACGGGAGGGCCCTGCTTTCAAACACCGGGGAGCTGTTTTTT
cdr3_aa: CASSVPNGRALLSNTGELFF
d_call: TRBD2
clone_size: .
v_call: TRBV2
j_call: TRBJ2-2

cdr3_nt: TGTGCCAGCAGCTTATTGGCAGGGCCTCTCAATCAGCCCCAGCATTTT
cdr3_aa: CASSLLAGPLNQPQHF
d_call: .
clone_size: .
v_call: TRBV7-8
j_call: TRBJ1-5

cdr3_nt: TGTGCCAGCAGTTTTTCGGGACTAGCATACTCACAAGAGACCCAGTACTTC
cdr3_aa: CASSFSGLAYSQETQYF
d_call: TRBD2
clone_size: .
v_call: TRBV27
j_call: TRBJ2-5

cdr3_nt: TGTGCCAGCAGCTTAGATGTTAATGTGAATGAGCAGTTCTTC
cdr3_aa: CASSLDVNVNEQFF
d_call: .
clone_size: .
v_call: TRBV11-2
j_call: TRBJ2-1

cdr3_nt: TGTGCCAGCAGCCACCCCGGGGGAGGGTACGAGCAGTACTTC
cdr3_aa: CASSHPGGGYEQYF
d_call: TRBD2
clone_size: .
v_call: TRBV16
j_call: TRBJ2-7

cdr3_nt: TGTGCCTGGAGGGGGGGACTAGCGGGACCCTACGAGCAGTACTTC
cdr3_aa: CAWRGGLAGPYEQYF
d_call: TRBD2
clone_size: .
v_call: TRBV30
j_call: TRBJ2-7

cdr3_nt: TGTGCCAGCAGCCCCCGTAACAATGAGCAGTTCTTC
cdr3_aa: CASSPRNNEQFF
d_call: .
clone_size: few
v_call: TRBV6-1
j_call: TRBJ2-1

cdr3_nt: TGTGCCAGCAGTGGCCGGCAGGGGGCTTTTTATGGCTACACCTTC
cdr3_aa: CASSGRQGAFYGYTF
d_call: TRBD1
clone_size: .
v_call: TRBV27
j_call: TRBJ1-2

cdr3_nt: TGTGCCAGCAGCCTAGGGACTAGCGGACGGTATCAGACCCAGTACTTC
cdr3_aa: CASSLGTSGRYQTQYF
d_call: TRBD2
clone_size: .
v_call: TRBV7-9
j_call: TRBJ2-5

cdr3_nt: TGTGCCAGCAGCGGACAGGGGTATCAGCCCCAGCATTTT
cdr3_aa: CASSGQGYQPQHF
d_call: TRBD1
clone_size: .
v_call: TRBV6-5
j_call: TRBJ1-5

cdr3_nt: TGTGCCAGCAGCTTAGAAACAGCCAACTATGGCTACACCTTC
cdr3_aa: CASSLETANYGYTF
d_call: .
clone_size: .
v_call: TRBV11-2
j_call: TRBJ1-2

cdr3_nt: TGTGCCAGTAGTATAGGGGGACTCTACGAGCAGTACTTC
cdr3_aa: CASSIGGLYEQYF
d_call: .
clone_size: .
v_call: TRBV19
j_call: TRBJ2-7

cdr3_nt: TGTGCCAGCAGTTACTCGAGCAGGGGGTCCGGGGAGCTGTTTTTT
cdr3_aa: CASSYSSRGSGELFF
d_call: TRBD1
clone_size: .
v_call: TRBV6-6
j_call: TRBJ2-2

cdr3_nt: TGTGCCAGCAGCTTCCCAGGGGCCCACGAGCAGTACTTC
cdr3_aa: CASSFPGAHEQYF
d_call: .
clone_size: once
v_call: TRBV7-9
j_call: TRBJ2-7

cdr3_nt: TGCGCCAGCAAGGAGTTAGCGGGCCAAAGCTCCTACGAGCAGTACTTC
cdr3_aa: CASKELAGQSSYEQYF
d_call: TRBD2
clone_size: .
v_call: TRBV5-1
j_call: TRBJ2-7

cdr3_nt: TGTGCCACCAGCACCAGTTACAGGGAGTCTGGAAAACTGTTTTTT
cdr3_aa: CATSTSYRESGKLFF
d_call: .
clone_size: .
v_call: TRBV15
j_call: TRBJ1-4

cdr3_nt: TGTGCCAGCAGCTTAGCGACGGAGCCACAGCCCCAGCATTTT
cdr3_aa: CASSLATEPQPQHF
d_call: .
clone_size: .
v_call: TRBV7-8
j_call: TRBJ1-5

cdr3_nt: TGTGCCAGCAGTCCAAAAAGGGGAACTTACCCTTACAATGAGCAGTTCTTC
cdr3_aa: CASSPKRGTYPYNEQFF
d_call: .
clone_size: .
v_call: TRBV25-1
j_call: TRBJ2-1

cdr3_nt: TGCGCCAGCAGCTACCGACAGGGGAACACCGGGGAGCTGTTTTTT
cdr3_aa: CASSYRQGNTGELFF
d_call: TRBD1
clone_size: .
v_call: TRBV5-1
j_call: TRBJ2-2

cdr3_nt: TGTGCCAGCAGCCAAGGCGGGGGGAACACTGAAGCTTTCTTT
cdr3_aa: CASSQGGGNTEAFF
d_call: .
clone_size: .
v_call: TRBV7-6
j_call: TRBJ1-1

cdr3_nt: TGTGCCAGCAGTTCGGCAGACAGCCGGAACTATGGCTACACCTTC
cdr3_aa: CASSSADSRNYGYTF
d_call: .
clone_size: .
v_call: TRBV28
j_call: TRBJ1-2

cdr3_nt: TGTGCCAGCAGGCCTAGCGGGAGGGGCGCCAAAAACATTCAGTACTTC
cdr3_aa: CASRPSGRGAKNIQYF
d_call: TRBD2
clone_size: .
v_call: TRBV2
j_call: TRBJ2-4

cdr3_nt: TGTGCCAGCAGCTCAGAGACTAGCGGGAGGGCCTCTAGTGAGCAGTTCTTC
cdr3_aa: CASSSETSGRASSEQFF
d_call: TRBD2
clone_size: .
v_call: TRBV7-6
j_call: TRBJ2-1

cdr3_nt: TGTGCCAGCAGCTTGACTAGCCCGGGTGGTTACGAGCAGTACTTC
cdr3_aa: CASSLTSPGGYEQYF
d_call: TRBD2
clone_size: .
v_call: TRBV7-8
j_call: TRBJ2-7

cdr3_nt: TGTGCCAGCAGCTTAGCGAGAGGACGGCAGGGGGCGCGGGGCTACACCTTC
cdr3_aa: CASSLARGRQGARGYTF
d_call: TRBD1
clone_size: .
v_call: TRBV7-9
j_call: TRBJ1-2

cdr3_nt: TGTGCCAGTAGTATCCCCAGGACAGGCTATAGCAATCAGCCCCAGCATTTT
cdr3_aa: CASSIPRTGYSNQPQHF
d_call: TRBD1
clone_size: .
v_call: TRBV19
j_call: TRBJ1-5

cdr3_nt: TGTGCCAGCAGCTTGCAAAACTATGGCTACACCTTC
cdr3_aa: CASSLQNYGYTF
d_call: .
clone_size: .
v_call: TRBV5-5
j_call: TRBJ1-2

cdr3_nt: TGTGCCATCAGTGAGTCGAGTACTGGGGCCAACGTCCTGACTTTC
cdr3_aa: CAISESSTGANVLTF
d_call: .
clone_size: .
v_call: TRBV10-3
j_call: TRBJ2-6

cdr3_nt: TGTGCCATCATGTTTAGGCCCGGGAGTCGGGATACGCAGTATTTT
cdr3_aa: CAIMFRPGSRDTQYF
d_call: .
clone_size: .
v_call: TRBV10-3
j_call: TRBJ2-3

cdr3_nt: TGTGCCAGCAGCGTAACCCCAGGGGCCAATCAGCCCCAGCATTTT
cdr3_aa: CASSVTPGANQPQHF
d_call: .
clone_size: .
v_call: TRBV4-2
j_call: TRBJ1-5

cdr3_nt: TGCGCCAGCAGCCAAGACCTCTACGGGATGAACACTGAAGCTTTCTTT
cdr3_aa: CASSQDLYGMNTEAFF
d_call: .
clone_size: .
v_call: TRBV4-1
j_call: TRBJ1-1

cdr3_nt: TGTGCCAGCAGCGTAGCGTGGAACACCGGGGAGCTGTTTTTT
cdr3_aa: CASSVAWNTGELFF
d_call: .
clone_size: once
v_call: TRBV9
j_call: TRBJ2-2

cdr3_nt: TGTGCCAGCAGTTACTCACAGGACAGGGCTGGAAACACCATATATTTT
cdr3_aa: CASSYSQDRAGNTIYF
d_call: TRBD1
clone_size: few
v_call: TRBV6-6
j_call: TRBJ1-3

cdr3_nt: TGTGCCAGCACAGGCGGGGCGGGAGTCGGGGAGCTGTTTTTT
cdr3_aa: CASTGGAGVGELFF
d_call: TRBD2
clone_size: .
v_call: TRBV2
j_call: TRBJ2-2

cdr3_nt: TGTGCCAGCAGTCCAGGGAACTATGGCTACACCTTC
cdr3_aa: CASSPGNYGYTF
d_call: .
clone_size: .
v_call: TRBV2
j_call: TRBJ1-2

cdr3_nt: TGTGCCAGCAGCCTTTCTAGAAACACGCAGTTCTTC
cdr3_aa: CASSLSRNTQFF
d_call: .
clone_size: .
v_call: TRBV7-8
j_call: TRBJ2-1